Shown below are 9 T cell receptor beta chains from a single sample sequenced in a study of shared clonotypes between healthy human individuals (TCRdb year 2020). Library preparation employed the immunoSEQ multiplex PCR assay. The source is immuneACCESS, and TCRdb retained only in-frame sequences with V and J called. Part of the clones is not carried over; for the studies checked, unresolved V genes explain less than half of this, and the remainder is unexplained. The sample includes approximately 1.4 million clones, with 95% to 99% observed a single time. The leading ten clones occupy about 0.4% of the sample. Material for sequencing was naive CD4+ T cells sorted from blood. The label giving this sample's cell subset or site can be read as: CD45RA+ positively selected. The receptors stem from a man between 25 and 39 years old in good health.

The chain is built from TRBV7-9 and TRBJ2-2; TRBD2 is a possible D gene (6 bases). V gave up 5 bases and J gave up 5 bases, with 18 bases separating them. CDR3 length: 16 amino acids. Germline V gene sequence: CDR1 SEHNR, CDR2 FQNEAQ (reference sequence). DNA of the CDR3: TGTGCCAGCAGCCTTAGTATAGCGGCTCCGACCGGGGAGCTGTTTTTT. Protein product: CASSLSIAAPTGELFF.

The V and J genes are TRBV28 and TRBJ2-1; D ambiguous. Trimming stripped 3 bases from V and 8 bases from J, with 5 bases between. The germline V gene encodes CDR1 MDHEN and CDR2 SYDVKM. This CDR3 has 11 residues. This chain's CDR3 is CASSFFYEQFF. The CDR3 nucleotides are TGTGCCAGCAGTTTCTTCTATGAGCAGTTCTTC.

The chain couples TRBV9 to TRBJ2-1, with D tentatively TRBD2 (6 bases). Germline-derived CDR1 and CDR2 are SGDLS and YYNGEE. This CDR3 has 16 residues. Trimming removed 0 bases at V and 6 bases at J, with 16 bases between. CDR3 nucleotide sequence: TGTGCCAGCAGCGTAGAAGGCAGGAGGGATTTCAATGAGCAGTTCTTC. It yields the protein CASSVEGRRDFNEQFF.

A single count supports this clone. The genes are TRBV15 and TRBJ2-5; the match to TRBD2 covers 11 bases. Germline V gene sequence: CDR1 LNHNV, CDR2 YYDKDF (reference sequence). V trimming: 0 bases; J trimming: 3 bases; junction bases outside the gene matches: 9. CDR3 size: 18 residues. CDR3 nucleotides: TGTGCCACCAGCAGAGATCTGTTCCCACTAGCGGGGGAAGAGACCCAGTACTTC. Translating it yields CATSRDLFPLAGEETQYF. Variable domain in full (rest from reference TRBV15 and TRBJ2-5): DAMVIQNPRYQVTQFGKPVTLSCSQTLNHNVMYWYQQKSSQAPKLLFHYYDKDFNNEADTPDNFQSRRPNTSFCFLDIRSPGLGDTAMYLCATSRDLFPLAGEETQYFGPGTRLLVL.

Regarding this clone: Other DNA sequences in this specimen translate into the identical CDR3. This sequence joins TRBV5-4 and TRBJ2-5; D tentatively fits TRBD1 or TRBD2 (5 bases each). V dropped 4 bases and J dropped 1 base, with 8 bases sitting between them. The germline V gene encodes CDR1 SGHNT and CDR2 YYREEE (reference sequence). The CDR3 is 13 residues long. In DNA form, the CDR3 reads TGTGCCAGCAGCCTGGGGACCCAAGAGACCCAGTACTTC. It encodes CASSLGTQETQYF.

The V call is TRBV28, the J call TRBJ2-7; 9 bases agree with TRBD2. The junction had 15 bases not matched to a gene; V was cut back by 2 bases and J by 4 bases. The CDR3 sequence is 18 residues long. CDR1 is MDHEN, CDR2 SYDVKM, per germline. The CDR3 DNA is TGTGCCAGCAGTTTACTTTTCGTTCGGCTAGCGGGGAAATACGAGCAGTACTTC. Translated, it gives CASSLLFVRLAGKYEQYF.

For this clone: The sample contains more than one DNA sequence encoding this CDR3. This chain links TRBV28 with TRBJ2-7; no clear D gene. V was clipped by 1 base and J by 1 base, with 2 bases between them. CDR1 is MDHEN, CDR2 SYDVKM, per germline. This CDR3 has 12 amino acids. CDR3 DNA: TGTGCCAGCAGTTTATCGTCCTACGAGCAGTACTTC. Its protein is CASSLSSYEQYF.

The chain carries TRBV5-1 and TRBJ2-2; D is perhaps TRBD2 (5 bases). Trimming cost V 0 bases and J 5 bases, with 11 bases left between them. The CDR3 has 15 amino acids. Germline V gene data show CDR1 as SGHRS and CDR2 as YFSETQ. The CDR3 here is CASSLVPGMTGELFF. CDR3 bases: TGCGCCAGCAGCTTGGTTCCGGGAATGACCGGGGAGCTGTTTTTT. The variable domain in full, with the rest retrieved from reference TRBV5-1 and TRBJ2-2, is KAGVTQTPRYLIKTRGQQVTLSCSPISGHRSVSWYQQTPGQGLQFLFEYFSETQRNKGNFPGRFSGRQFSNSRSEMNVSTLELGDSALYLCASSLVPGMTGELFFGEGSRLTVL.

CDR3 nucleotide sequence: TGTGCCAGCAGTGCCCGGACTAGCGGGAGAGGGCCCTACAATGAGCAGTTCTTC. Residues: CASSARTSGRGPYNEQFF. The chain carries TRBV6-4 and TRBJ2-1; 13 nucleotides agree with TRBD2. CDR1 MRHNA and CDR2 SNTAGT come from the germline V gene. V was pared by 4 bases and J by 2 bases, with 8 bases of the junction left unmatched. This CDR3 is built from 18 residues.